These T cell receptor beta chains were read from a single sample in a study of blood T cell repertoires in COVID-19. Profiling relied on immunoSEQ multiplex PCR, and the TCRdb table lists in-frame clones only, not all of them. Of around 83,000 clones listed, roughly 90% are singletons. Sequenced sample: peripheral blood. Source of these receptors: a man aged 50 to 59 with active or convalescent COVID-19. Both conserved end residues are part of each CDR3. Each record gives: V gene, D gene, clone size, J gene, CDR3 protein, CDR3 DNA. The D gene is left open where the match is weak. Not every row has a clone size; where given, it reads once, few, many or a size class.

V: TRBV30; D: .; size: .; J: TRBJ2-2; CDR3: CAWGTYGGELFF; DNA: TGTGCCTGGGGAACCTATGGCGGGGAGCTGTTTTTT
V: TRBV4-3; D: TRBD1; size: .; J: TRBJ1-1; CDR3: CASSQQGARTEAFF; DNA: TGCGCCAGCAGCCAACAGGGGGCAAGGACTGAAGCTTTCTTT
V: TRBV19; D: TRBD1; size: .; J: TRBJ1-5; CDR3: CASSRDRVGQPQHF; DNA: TGTGCCAGTAGTAGGGACAGGGTCGGTCAGCCCCAGCATTTT
V: TRBV21-1; D: .; size: .; J: TRBJ1-2; CDR3: CASTFLGQRRGDGYTF; DNA: TGTGCCAGCACCTTCCTCGGACAGAGACGGGGGGATGGCTACACCTTC
V: TRBV19; D: .; size: .; J: TRBJ2-5; CDR3: CASSPSVQETQYF; DNA: TGTGCCAGTAGTCCGTCAGTCCAAGAGACCCAGTACTTC
V: TRBV28; D: .; size: once; J: TRBJ1-5; CDR3: CASSFYEFNQPQHF; DNA: TGTGCCAGCAGTTTTTACGAGTTCAATCAGCCCCAGCATTTT
V: TRBV6-1; D: .; size: few; J: TRBJ2-7; CDR3: CASSEGSGREQYF; DNA: TGTGCCAGCAGTGAAGGCAGTGGCCGCGAGCAGTACTTC
V: TRBV11-2; D: .; size: .; J: TRBJ2-5; CDR3: CASSSSHSETQYF; DNA: TGTGCCAGCAGCTCTAGCCACTCGGAGACCCAGTACTTC
V: TRBV6-6; D: .; size: .; J: TRBJ1-5; CDR3: CASSYQSNSNQPQHF; DNA: TGTGCCAGCAGTTACCAATCCAATAGCAATCAGCCCCAGCATTTT
V: TRBV5-1; D: TRBD2; size: .; J: TRBJ2-7; CDR3: CASSSLLAGGPYEQYF; DNA: TGCGCCAGCAGCTCCTTGCTAGCGGGGGGTCCCTACGAGCAGTACTTC
V: TRBV7-8; D: TRBD1; size: .; J: TRBJ1-2; CDR3: CASTKGQAGFGYTF; DNA: TGTGCCAGCACCAAGGGACAGGCGGGTTTTGGCTACACCTTC
V: TRBV9; D: TRBD1; size: .; J: TRBJ2-4; CDR3: CASSARQGADIQYF; DNA: TGTGCCAGCAGCGCTAGACAGGGGGCGGACATTCAGTACTTC
V: TRBV6-5; D: TRBD2; size: .; J: TRBJ2-5; CDR3: CASSLASGNQETQYF; DNA: TGTGCCAGCAGTTTGGCTAGCGGGAACCAAGAGACCCAGTACTTC
V: TRBV10-2; D: .; size: .; J: TRBJ2-7; CDR3: CASSESIGALSLREQYF; DNA: TGCGCCAGCAGTGAGTCGATAGGGGCGTTATCACTACGCGAGCAGTACTTC
V: TRBV5-4; D: .; size: .; J: TRBJ2-5; CDR3: CASSTKGGSQETQYF; DNA: TGTGCCAGCAGCACCAAGGGAGGTTCCCAAGAGACCCAGTACTTC
V: TRBV5-1; D: .; size: .; J: TRBJ2-7; CDR3: CASSFREAYEQYF; DNA: TGCGCCAGTTCGTTCAGGGAAGCCTACGAGCAGTACTTC
V: TRBV5-1; D: .; size: .; J: TRBJ2-6; CDR3: CATMQGLSLSGANVLTF; DNA: TGCGCCACCATGCAGGGACTGTCCCTTTCTGGGGCCAACGTCCTGACTTTC
V: TRBV28; D: .; size: .; J: TRBJ1-5; CDR3: CASSRIIQGNQPQHF; DNA: TGTGCCAGCAGCCGTATTATCCAGGGGAATCAGCCCCAGCATTTT
V: TRBV19; D: .; size: .; J: TRBJ1-1; CDR3: CASSVQGSEAFF; DNA: TGTGCCAGTAGTGTACAGGGTTCTGAAGCTTTCTTT
V: TRBV5-8; D: TRBD1; size: .; J: TRBJ2-3; CDR3: CASNYGTGVPDTQYF; DNA: TGTGCCAGCAACTACGGGACAGGGGTACCAGATACGCAGTATTTT
V: TRBV6-2/TRBV6-3; D: TRBD1; size: .; J: TRBJ1-4; CDR3: CASSPQGPTGGGEKLFF; DNA: TGTGCCAGCAGCCCTCAAGGACCCACAGGGGGCGGTGAAAAACTGTTTTTT
V: TRBV14; D: .; size: .; J: TRBJ2-7; CDR3: CASSQDTGRYEQYF; DNA: TGTGCCAGCAGCCAAGATACAGGCCGCTACGAGCAGTACTTC
V: TRBV20-1; D: .; size: .; J: TRBJ1-5; CDR3: CSASEQEWQPQHF; DNA: TGCAGTGCTAGTGAACAGGAGTGGCAGCCCCAGCATTTT
V: TRBV18; D: .; size: .; J: TRBJ2-7; CDR3: CASSPEGDGEQYF; DNA: TGTGCCAGCTCACCCGAGGGGGACGGCGAGCAGTACTTC
V: TRBV4-2; D: TRBD1; size: .; J: TRBJ2-7; CDR3: CASSQGTGGQVYEQYF; DNA: TGTGCCAGCAGCCAGGGGACAGGGGGACAGGTCTACGAGCAGTACTTC
V: TRBV5-8; D: TRBD1; size: few; J: TRBJ2-5; CDR3: CASRLSRDRGRETQYF; DNA: TGTGCCAGCAGGCTTTCCCGGGACAGGGGAAGGGAGACCCAGTACTTC
V: TRBV4-3; D: .; size: once; J: TRBJ2-1; CDR3: CASSQDWVGGGRGYEQFF; DNA: TGCGCCAGCAGCCAAGATTGGGTAGGCGGGGGCCGAGGCTACGAGCAGTTCTTC
V: TRBV6-1; D: .; size: few; J: TRBJ1-4; CDR3: CASSEARSTNEKLFF; DNA: TGTGCCAGCAGTGAGGCCAGATCAACTAATGAAAAACTGTTTTTT
V: TRBV5-1; D: .; size: .; J: TRBJ2-7; CDR3: CASSLTGSPYEQYF; DNA: TGCGCCAGCAGCTTGACAGGGTCTCCCTACGAGCAGTACTTC
V: TRBV28; D: TRBD2; size: .; J: TRBJ2-7; CDR3: CASKLAGVYEQYF; DNA: TGTGCCAGCAAACTAGCGGGAGTTTACGAGCAGTACTTC
V: TRBV7-2; D: .; size: .; J: TRBJ2-7; CDR3: CASSLVSSSYEQYF; DNA: TGTGCCAGCAGCTTAGTTTCTAGCTCCTACGAGCAGTACTTC
V: TRBV5-4; D: .; size: .; J: TRBJ2-1; CDR3: CASSSLASYNEQFF; DNA: TGTGCCAGCAGCTCTTTAGCTTCCTACAATGAGCAGTTCTTC
V: TRBV12-3/TRBV12-4; D: .; size: .; J: TRBJ1-2; CDR3: CASSLKTHGYTF; DNA: TGTGCCAGCAGCCTTAAGACACATGGCTACACCTTC
V: TRBV6-6; D: .; size: .; J: TRBJ2-3; CDR3: CASTLRPGGGTDTQYF; DNA: TGTGCCAGCACACTGCGCCCCGGCGGGGGCACAGATACGCAGTATTTT
V: TRBV6-1; D: .; size: .; J: TRBJ1-1; CDR3: CASSEALQVFSPSTEAFF; DNA: TGTGCCAGCAGTGAAGCGCTGCAGGTCTTCAGTCCGAGCACTGAAGCTTTCTTT
V: TRBV28; D: TRBD1; size: .; J: TRBJ2-1; CDR3: CASSLMGTDNEQFF; DNA: TGTGCCAGCAGTTTAATGGGGACAGACAATGAGCAGTTCTTC
V: TRBV6-5; D: .; size: .; J: TRBJ2-2; CDR3: CASSYSGGGDGELFF; DNA: TGTGCCAGCAGTTACTCTGGGGGGGGCGACGGGGAGCTGTTTTTT
V: TRBV5-1; D: .; size: .; J: TRBJ1-3; CDR3: CASSLDRGASSGNTIYF; DNA: TGCGCCAGCAGCTTGGATAGGGGCGCCAGCTCTGGAAACACCATATATTTT
V: TRBV11-3; D: .; size: .; J: TRBJ2-7; CDR3: CASSLNGGEQYF; DNA: TGTGCCAGCAGCTTAAATGGAGGGGAGCAGTACTTC
V: TRBV19; D: .; size: .; J: TRBJ2-3; CDR3: CASKNPGTSTDTQYF; DNA: TGTGCCAGTAAGAACCCCGGGACAAGCACAGATACGCAGTATTTT
V: TRBV6-2/TRBV6-3; D: TRBD2; size: .; J: TRBJ2-5; CDR3: CASSYVLAGGYQETQYF; DNA: TGTGCCAGCAGTTACGTGTTAGCGGGGGGTTACCAAGAGACCCAGTACTTC
V: TRBV7-9; D: .; size: few; J: TRBJ1-1; CDR3: CASSLAAGVTEAFF; DNA: TGTGCCAGCAGCTTAGCGGCAGGGGTCACTGAAGCTTTCTTT
V: TRBV27; D: TRBD2; size: .; J: TRBJ2-3; CDR3: CASSLSRLAGGDTQYF; DNA: TGTGCCAGCAGTTTATCGAGGCTAGCGGGAGGAGATACGCAGTATTTT
V: TRBV28; D: TRBD2; size: .; J: TRBJ2-2; CDR3: CASSPSGRAGELFF; DNA: TGTGCCAGCAGCCCTAGCGGGAGGGCCGGGGAGCTGTTTTTT
V: TRBV7-2; D: .; size: .; J: TRBJ2-7; CDR3: CASSLPRPYEQYF; DNA: TGTGCCAGCAGCTTACCCAGGCCCTACGAGCAGTACTTC